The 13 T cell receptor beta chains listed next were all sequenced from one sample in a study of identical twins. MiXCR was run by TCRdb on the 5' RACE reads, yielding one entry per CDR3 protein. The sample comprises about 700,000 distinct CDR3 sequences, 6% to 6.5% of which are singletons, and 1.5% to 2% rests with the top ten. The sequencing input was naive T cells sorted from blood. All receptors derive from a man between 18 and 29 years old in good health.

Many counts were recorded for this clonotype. The CDR3 loop reads CSAPRAGEQFF. DNA of the CDR3: TGCAGTGCTCCCCGAGCTGGTGAGCAGTTCTTC. The chain recombines TRBV20-1 with TRBJ2-1, with D hard to call. The V end lost 5 bases, the J end lost 9 bases, and 11 bases lay between the germline ends. From germline, CDR1 is DFQATT and CDR2 SNEGSKA (reference sequence). CDR3 size: 11 residues.

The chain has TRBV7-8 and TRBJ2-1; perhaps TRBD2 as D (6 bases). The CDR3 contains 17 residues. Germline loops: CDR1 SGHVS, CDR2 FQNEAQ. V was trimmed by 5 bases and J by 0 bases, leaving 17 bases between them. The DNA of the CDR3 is TGTGCCAGCAGCGGTATGGCGCGGGGTCTCTCCTACAATGAGCAGTTCTTC. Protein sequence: CASSGMARGLSYNEQFF.

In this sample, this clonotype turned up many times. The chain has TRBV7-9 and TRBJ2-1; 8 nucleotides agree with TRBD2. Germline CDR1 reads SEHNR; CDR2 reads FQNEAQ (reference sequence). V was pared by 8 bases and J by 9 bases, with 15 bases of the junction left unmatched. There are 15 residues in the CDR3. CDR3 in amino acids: CASSSPGLAGGEQFF. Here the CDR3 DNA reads TGTGCCAGCTCCTCACCCGGGCTTGCGGGAGGTGAGCAGTTCTTC.

The CDR3 region has the DNA TGCAGCGTTGTCCCAGCAGGCCAAGGAGAGACCCAGTACTTC. Translating it yields CSVVPAGQGETQYF. This sequence joins TRBV29-1 and TRBJ2-5, with D uncertain. Germline-derived CDR1 and CDR2 are SQVTM and ANQGSEA. The CDR3 covers 14 residues. Trimming removed 4 bases at V and 4 bases at J, with 16 bases between.

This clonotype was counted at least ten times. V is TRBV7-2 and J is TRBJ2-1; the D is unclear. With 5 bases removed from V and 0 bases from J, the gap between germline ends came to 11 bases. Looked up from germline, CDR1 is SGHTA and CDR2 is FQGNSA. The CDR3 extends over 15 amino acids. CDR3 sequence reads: CASSVTPSSYNEQFF. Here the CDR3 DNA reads TGTGCCAGCAGCGTAACCCCTAGCTCCTACAATGAGCAGTTCTTC.

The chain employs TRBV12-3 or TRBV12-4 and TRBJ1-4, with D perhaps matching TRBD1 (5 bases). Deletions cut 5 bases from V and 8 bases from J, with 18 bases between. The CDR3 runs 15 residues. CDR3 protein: CASSPQRDRDEKLFF. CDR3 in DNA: TGTGCCAGCAGTCCGCAAAGGGATAGGGACGAAAAACTGTTTTTT.

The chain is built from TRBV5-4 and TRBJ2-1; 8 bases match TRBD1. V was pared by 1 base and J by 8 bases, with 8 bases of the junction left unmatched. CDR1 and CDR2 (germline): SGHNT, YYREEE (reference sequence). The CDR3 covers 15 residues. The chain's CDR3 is CASSLQGALVDEQFF. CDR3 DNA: TGTGCCAGCAGCTTGCAGGGGGCTCTTGTGGATGAGCAGTTCTTC.

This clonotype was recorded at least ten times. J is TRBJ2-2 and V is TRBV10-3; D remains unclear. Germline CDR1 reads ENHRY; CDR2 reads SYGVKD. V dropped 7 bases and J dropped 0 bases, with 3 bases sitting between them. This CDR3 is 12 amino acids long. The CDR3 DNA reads TGTGCCATCATCTCGAACACCGGGGAGCTGTTTTTT. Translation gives CAIISNTGELFF.

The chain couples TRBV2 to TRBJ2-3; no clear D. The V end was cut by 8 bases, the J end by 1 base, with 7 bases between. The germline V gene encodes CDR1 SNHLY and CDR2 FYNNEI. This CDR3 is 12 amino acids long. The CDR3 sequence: CASAAGTDTQYF. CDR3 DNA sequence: TGTGCCAGCGCCGCCGGCACAGATACGCAGTATTTT. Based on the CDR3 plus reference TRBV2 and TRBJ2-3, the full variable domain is EPEVTQTPSHQVTQMGQEVILRCVPISNHLYFYWYRQILGQKVEFLVSFYNNEISEKSEIFDDQFSVERPDGSNFTLKIRSTKLEDSAMYFCASAAGTDTQYFGPGTRLTVL.

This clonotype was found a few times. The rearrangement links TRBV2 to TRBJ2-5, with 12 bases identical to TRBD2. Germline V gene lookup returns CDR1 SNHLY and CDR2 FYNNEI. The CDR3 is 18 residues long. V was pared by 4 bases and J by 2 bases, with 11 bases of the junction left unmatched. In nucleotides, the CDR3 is TGTGCCAGCAGTGGACTAGCGGGAGAAGCGGTCTCTCAAGAGACCCAGTACTTC. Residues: CASSGLAGEAVSQETQYF.

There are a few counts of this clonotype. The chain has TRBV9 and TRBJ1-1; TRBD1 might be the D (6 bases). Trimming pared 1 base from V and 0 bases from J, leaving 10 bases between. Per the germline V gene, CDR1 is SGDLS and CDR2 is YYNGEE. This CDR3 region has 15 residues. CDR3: CASSVTTGLNTEAFF. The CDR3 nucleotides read TGTGCCAGCAGCGTAACCACAGGGTTGAACACTGAAGCTTTCTTT.

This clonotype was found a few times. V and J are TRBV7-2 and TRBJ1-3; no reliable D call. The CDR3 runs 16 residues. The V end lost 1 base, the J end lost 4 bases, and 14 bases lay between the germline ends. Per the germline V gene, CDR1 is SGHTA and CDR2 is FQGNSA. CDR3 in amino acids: CASSLGHWQTGNTIYF. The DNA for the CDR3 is TGTGCCAGCAGCTTAGGTCATTGGCAGACCGGAAACACCATATATTTT. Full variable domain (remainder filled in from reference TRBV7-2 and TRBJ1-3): GAGVSQSPSNKVTEKGKDVELRCDPISGHTALYWYRQSLGQGLEFLIYFQGNSAPDKSGLPSDRFSAERTGGSVSTLTIQRTQQEDSAVYLCASSLGHWQTGNTIYFGEGSWLTVV.

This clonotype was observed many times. The CDR3 bases are TGTGCCAGCAGCTTACAGGGGAGGTTCTCTGGCTACACCTTC. This gives the protein CASSLQGRFSGYTF. The V gene is TRBV7-2, the J gene TRBJ1-2; possibly TRBD1 for D (6 bases). The germline V gene encodes CDR1 SGHTA and CDR2 FQGNSA. The CDR3 covers 14 residues. Trimming removed 2 bases from V and 7 bases from J, with 14 bases in between.